The 20 T cell receptor beta chains below were found in one sample sequenced in a study of blood T cells in healthy people across ages. Primers used in a second PCR of about 6 to 11 cycles were a sample-barcoded 5' primer and a J-beta primer mix. Each CDR3 protein gets one entry after TCRdb re-called the 5' RACE reads with MiXCR. The table has 1.5 million to 2 million distinct CDR3 sequences, 28% seen once. Material: blood. Receptors originate from a woman aged 30 to 39 in good health.

This clonotype was seen a few times. This rearrangement joins TRBV9 to TRBJ2-1, with 8 bases that match TRBD1. After removal of 2 bases from V and 4 bases from J, the junction contained 5 bases not matched to a gene. Germline values: CDR1 SGDLS, CDR2 YYNGEE. The CDR3 consists of 15 residues. The CDR3 spells CASSVGGQAYNEQFF. The CDR3, as DNA: TGTGCCAGCAGCGTCGGGGGACAGGCTTACAATGAGCAGTTCTTC.

This clonotype has ten or more counts. This sequence joins TRBV7-2 and TRBJ2-1; D remains unclear. This CDR3 spans 13 amino acids. Germline loops: CDR1 SGHTA, CDR2 FQGNSA. V was trimmed by 4 bases and J by 8 bases, leaving 12 bases between them. CDR3 region: CASSSRKAHEQFF. CDR3 nucleotides: TGTGCCAGCAGCTCCCGGAAAGCCCATGAGCAGTTCTTC. The whole variable domain, remainder taken from reference TRBV7-2 and TRBJ2-1, is GAGVSQSPSNKVTEKGKDVELRCDPISGHTALYWYRQSLGQGLEFLIYFQGNSAPDKSGLPSDRFSAERTGGSVSTLTIQRTQQEDSAVYLCASSSRKAHEQFFGPGTRLTVL.

To note about this clonotype: Being one base from a much bigger clone, this may be a read error. The chain carries TRBV4-2 and TRBJ2-3; a possible D gene is TRBD2 (5 bases). The germline CDR1 and CDR2 sequences are LGHNA and YNFKEQ. This CDR3 contains 16 residues. Here the CDR3 reads CAGSQNPSGNGDTQYF. CDR3 in DNA: TGTGCCGGCAGCCAGAACCCATCCGGGAACGGAGATACGCAGTATTTT.

The rearrangement uses TRBV6-2 or TRBV6-3 and TRBJ1-1; a weak D match, TRBD1 (6 bases). The CDR3 length is 15 residues. V was cut by 6 bases and J by 1 base, with 15 bases left in between. CDR1 and CDR2 from the germline V gene are MNHEY and SVGEGT. The DNA of the CDR3 is TGTGCCAGCAGCCGCGCGGGACAACCGAACACTGAAGCTTTCTTT. The encoded protein is CASSRAGQPNTEAFF.

The chain joins TRBV7-9 to TRBJ2-1; D might be TRBD2 (5 bases). V was shortened by 8 bases and J by 0 bases, with 14 bases between the two germline ends. CDR3 length equals 15 residues. Germline V gene sequence: CDR1 SEHNR, CDR2 FQNEAQ (reference sequence). The DNA of the CDR3 is TGTGCCAGCTCAAGGCGGGCTAGCTCCTACAATGAGCAGTTCTTC. Amino acids: CASSRRASSYNEQFF.

This clonotype showed up many times. The chain uses TRBV24-1 and TRBJ2-1, with 8 bases fitting TRBD1. This CDR3 is 15 amino acids long. The germline V gene has CDR1 KGHDR and CDR2 SFDVKD. With V trimmed by 5 bases and J by 6 bases, 8 bases remained unmatched. CDR3 residues: CATSVGQGRSNEQFF. The CDR3 DNA is TGTGCCACCAGTGTTGGACAGGGAAGGAGCAATGAGCAGTTCTTC.

This clonotype was seen ten or more times. The genes are TRBV2 and TRBJ1-2; D is unresolved. Germline loops: CDR1 SNHLY, CDR2 FYNNEI. The CDR3 is 12 amino acids. The V end was cut by 6 bases, the J end by 1 base, with 6 bases between. CDR3 in DNA: TGTGCCAGCAGGGAGAATAACTATGGCTACACCTTC. This sequence encodes CASRENNYGYTF.

A few counts support this clonotype. V gene TRBV20-1 combines with J gene TRBJ2-2, with 7 positions matching TRBD1. The CDR3 runs to 15 residues. Losses at the gene ends were 6 bases for V and 0 bases for J; bases not matched to a gene: 7. Germline V gene data show CDR1 as DFQATT and CDR2 as SNEGSKA (reference sequence). The CDR3 DNA sequence: TGCAGTGCAACGGGACAGACTACGAACACCGGGGAGCTGTTTTTT. Its protein product is CSATGQTTNTGELFF.

This clonotype has at least ten counts. V usage is TRBV3-1 and J usage is TRBJ2-5; D call uncertain. The length of the CDR3 is 13 residues. V lost 2 bases to trimming and J lost 5 bases, with 9 bases between them. Germline CDR1 is LGHDT and CDR2 is YNNKEL (reference sequence). CDR3 region: CASSQLEGETQYF. For the CDR3, the DNA is TGTGCCAGCAGCCAACTAGAAGGGGAGACCCAGTACTTC.

Many counts were recorded for this clonotype. This chain connects TRBV19 to TRBJ2-1; 9 positions match TRBD1. Per germline, CDR1 LNHDA and CDR2 SQIVND (reference sequence). V gave up 5 bases and J gave up 5 bases; unmatched junction bases: 7. The CDR3 has 15 residues. The CDR3 region is CASSAGTGLNNEQFF. For the CDR3, the DNA is TGTGCCAGTAGTGCCGGGACAGGGTTAAACAATGAGCAGTTCTTC.

This clonotype was observed a few times. The CDR3 region has the DNA TGCAGCGCCCTCCCAGGACTAGCGGGAGACGAGCAGTACTTC. Its protein product is CSALPGLAGDEQYF. The rearrangement uses TRBV29-1 and TRBJ2-7; 13 nucleotides agree with TRBD2. The CDR3 contains 14 residues. V lost 7 bases to trimming and J lost 5 bases; unmatched junction nucleotides: 8. Germline V gene sequence: CDR1 SQVTM, CDR2 ANQGSEA.

This clonotype appeared many times. This chain uses TRBV9 with TRBJ2-5; D gene uncertain. The CDR3 length is 14 residues. V shed 0 bases and J shed 1 base, with 7 bases lying between them. Germline CDR1 reads SGDLS; CDR2 reads YYNGEE. For the CDR3, the DNA is TGTGCCAGCAGCGTAGATCCCAGCCAAGAGACCCAGTACTTC. Translation gives CASSVDPSQETQYF.

V usage is TRBV4-1 and J usage is TRBJ1-2; a weak D match, TRBD1 (6 bases). The CDR3 runs to 17 residues. Trimming took 0 bases from V and 5 from J, leaving 19 bases between them. CDR1 is MGHRA, CDR2 YSYEKL, per germline. CDR3 bases: TGCGCCAGCAGCCAAGATCCTGGGTTCGGGGGGCCTTATGGCTACACCTTC. As protein: CASSQDPGFGGPYGYTF.

This clonotype was counted many times. This rearrangement joins TRBV10-3 to TRBJ2-7; 8 nucleotides match TRBD2. Germline CDR1 and CDR2: ENHRY and SYGVKD. The CDR3 is 13 residues long. V gave up 10 bases and J gave up 2 bases; unmatched junction bases: 7. The CDR3 nucleotides read TGTGCCACCACTAGCGGCGTAGCCTACGAGCAGTACTTC. Protein product: CATTSGVAYEQYF.

This clonotype was counted a few times. The chain has TRBV6-2 or TRBV6-3 and TRBJ1-2, with D possibly being TRBD1 (5 bases). The CDR3 is made up of 14 amino acids. Between the trimmed V and J ends, which lost 5 bases and 3 bases, there was a span of 13 bases. Germline values: CDR1 MNHEY, CDR2 SVGEGT. In DNA, the CDR3 is TGTGCCAGCAGTCCAGCGGGACTTCACTATGGCTACACCTTC. This translates into CASSPAGLHYGYTF.

The chain has TRBV5-1 and TRBJ2-1, with D hard to call. The CDR3 covers 15 residues. Germline V gives CDR1 SGHRS, CDR2 YFSETQ. V dropped 6 bases and J dropped 7 bases, with 20 bases sitting between them. The CDR3 DNA is TGCGCCAGCACCCCCCAGGACGCCCGGTGGAATGAGCAGTTCTTC. Residues: CASTPQDARWNEQFF. Based on the CDR3 plus reference TRBV5-1 and TRBJ2-1, the full variable domain is KAGVTQTPRYLIKTRGQQVTLSCSPISGHRSVSWYQQTPGQGLQFLFEYFSETQRNKGNFPGRFSGRQFSNSRSEMNVSTLELGDSALYLCASTPQDARWNEQFFGPGTRLTVL.

This chain connects TRBV5-1 to TRBJ2-3; TRBD2 aligns across 8 bases. The CDR3 has 16 residues. The junction had 11 bases not matched to a gene; V was cut back by 4 bases and J by 4 bases. Germline V gene sequence: CDR1 SGHRS, CDR2 YFSETQ. Here the CDR3 DNA reads TGCGCCAGCAGCGCAGGGACTAGATCTCCCTCAGATACGCAGTATTTT. This sequence encodes CASSAGTRSPSDTQYF.

The chain uses TRBV28 and TRBJ1-2; D is undetermined. The CDR3 is 14 amino acids. Germline V gene sequence: CDR1 MDHEN, CDR2 SYDVKM. The germline V and J ends were trimmed by 6 bases and 4 bases, with 15 bases remaining between them. The CDR3 protein is CASRQDGLIYGYTF. CDR3 sequence (DNA): TGTGCCAGCAGACAAGACGGGCTTATCTATGGCTACACCTTC.

This clonotype was recorded at least ten times. The chain carries TRBV10-3 and TRBJ2-1; 8 nucleotides align to TRBD2. The CDR3 has 11 amino acids. The germline V gene encodes CDR1 ENHRY and CDR2 SYGVKD. Trimming took 8 bases from V and 9 from J; bases not matched to a gene: 3. The CDR3 region has the DNA TGTGCCATCTCCGGGGGGGTTGAGCAGTTCTTC. Translating it yields CAISGGVEQFF.

The CDR3 sequence: CASSSPLLAGYEQYF. CDR3 coding DNA: TGTGCCAGCAGCTCACCTTTACTAGCGGGGTACGAGCAGTACTTC. This chain uses TRBV5-6 with TRBJ2-7; 10 nucleotides match TRBD2. This CDR3 region has 15 residues. From germline, CDR1 is SGHDT and CDR2 YYEEEE. V was clipped by 3 bases and J by 4 bases; unmatched bases: 7.